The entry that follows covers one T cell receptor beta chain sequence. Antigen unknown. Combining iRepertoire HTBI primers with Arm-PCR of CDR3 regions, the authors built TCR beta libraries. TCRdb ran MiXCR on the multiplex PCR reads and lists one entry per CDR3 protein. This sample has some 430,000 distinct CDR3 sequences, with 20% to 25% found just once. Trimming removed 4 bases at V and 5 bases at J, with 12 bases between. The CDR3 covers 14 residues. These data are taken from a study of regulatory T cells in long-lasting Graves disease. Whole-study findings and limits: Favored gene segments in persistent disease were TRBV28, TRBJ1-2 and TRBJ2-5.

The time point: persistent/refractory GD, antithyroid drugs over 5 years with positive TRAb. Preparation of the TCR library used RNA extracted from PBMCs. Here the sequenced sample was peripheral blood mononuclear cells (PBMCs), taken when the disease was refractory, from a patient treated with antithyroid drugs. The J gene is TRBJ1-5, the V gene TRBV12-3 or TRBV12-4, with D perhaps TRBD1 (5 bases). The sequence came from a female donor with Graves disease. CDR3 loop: CASSWGGRYQPQHF. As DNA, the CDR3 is TGTGCCAGCAGTTGGGGGGGTAGGTATCAGCCCCAGCATTTT.